The source of this T cell receptor (beta chain) is a study of T cells in Graves' hyperthyroidism and ophthalmopathy. TCR beta CDR3 regions were amplified from RNA transcripts. Initially, a first-round RT-PCR of the TCR CDR3 employed the HTBI primer set. MiXCR, run by TCRdb on the multiplex PCR reads, gives a single entry per CDR3 protein. Of about 700,000 distinct CDR3 sequences in the sample, 45% were seen once. The junction had 6 bases not matched to a gene; V was cut back by 0 bases and J by 0 bases. CDR1 and CDR2 from the germline V gene are SEHNR and FQNEAQ (reference sequence). The CDR3 is made up of 18 amino acids.

J is TRBJ1-1 and V is TRBV7-9; 11 positions agree with TRBD1. The TCR was taken from an adult man with Graves' disease, either hyperthyroidism or ophthalmopathy (not recorded which). Sequenced input: peripheral blood or thyroid tissue (not recorded which). Here the CDR3 DNA reads TGTGCCAGCAGCTTAGCTGTAGGACAGGGGGCGGTGAACACTGAAGCTTTCTTT. This encodes CASSLAVGQGAVNTEAFF.